The 30 T cell receptor beta chains below come from one sample, sequenced in a study of CD8+ T cells in alopecia areata. Reverse transcription of extracted RNA yielded cDNA, which provided the sequencing template. TCRdb's table, derived via immunoSEQ multiplex PCR, lists solely in-frame clones and lacks some. The table lists 30,000 to 40,000 clones, about 80% of them singletons. Sequenced input: NKG2D-low CD8+ T cells sorted from blood. All receptors derive from a human donor with alopecia areata.

CDR3 protein: CSVLGLAGVDSGANVLTF. The CDR3 DNA sequence: TGCAGCGTCCTCGGACTAGCGGGGGTCGACTCTGGGGCCAACGTCCTGACTTTC. The chain carries TRBV29-1 and TRBJ2-6; 13 bases fit TRBD2. Germline CDR1 is SQVTM and CDR2 is ANQGSEA. With V trimmed by 6 bases and J by 0 bases, 8 bases remained unmatched. The CDR3 has 18 residues.

The CDR3 loop is CASSQGPAMQPQHF. As DNA, the CDR3 is TGCGCCAGCAGCCAGGGCCCTGCTATGCAGCCCCAGCATTTT. The rearrangement joins TRBV4-1 to TRBJ1-5, with D unclear. Germline CDR1 reads MGHRA; CDR2 reads YSYEKL. V dropped 3 bases and J dropped 7 bases, with 13 bases sitting between them. This CDR3 has 14 residues.

The rearrangement uses TRBV9 and TRBJ2-3, with 11 bases fitting TRBD2. CDR3 length: 15 amino acids. V shed 0 bases, J shed 4 bases, and the junction held 1 base outside the gene matches. Germline V gene sequence: CDR1 SGDLS, CDR2 YYNGEE. The CDR3 protein is CASSVVAGGPDTQYF. The DNA for the CDR3 is TGTGCCAGCAGCGTAGTAGCGGGGGGGCCAGATACGCAGTATTTT.

V is TRBV30 and J is TRBJ2-2, with 9 bases fitting TRBD1. This CDR3 is 15 amino acids long. In germline, CDR1 is GTSNPN, CDR2 SVGIG (reference sequence). Germline trimming cut 5 bases from V and 4 bases from J; bases unmatched to any gene: 8. CDR3 DNA sequence: TGTGCCTGGGACGGACAGGGGCGAGGCACCGGGGAGCTGTTTTTT. Translated, it gives CAWDGQGRGTGELFF.

CDR3 residues: CASSLGASGTYNEQFF. The CDR3 DNA is TGTGCCAGCAGCTTAGGGGCTAGCGGTACCTACAATGAGCAGTTCTTC. The rearrangement links TRBV11-2 to TRBJ2-1; 7 bases are shared with TRBD2. There are 16 residues in the CDR3. Looked up from germline, CDR1 is SGHAT and CDR2 is FQNNGV. The V gene end was trimmed by 1 base and the J gene end by 2 bases; junction bases not matched to a gene: 5.

The V and J genes are TRBV6-6 and TRBJ2-1, with 9 bases lining up with TRBD2. The CDR3 runs 16 residues. Losses at the gene ends were 6 bases for V and 5 bases for J; bases not matched to a gene: 11. The germline gives CDR1 MNHNY, CDR2 SVGAGI (reference sequence). CDR3 sequence (DNA): TGTGCCAGCAGCCCTTTTTTGAGCGGGAGGAACAATGAGCAGTTCTTC. The encoded protein is CASSPFLSGRNNEQFF.

The rearrangement uses TRBV19 and TRBJ2-7; TRBD1 matches at 7 bases. The V segment lost 6 bases and the J segment 5 bases; nucleotides outside the gene matches: 7. CDR1 and CDR2 from the germline V gene are LNHDA and SQIVND (reference sequence). The CDR3 is 13 amino acids. The CDR3 protein is CASSSTGIHEQYF. CDR3 DNA: TGTGCCAGTAGCTCGACAGGGATCCACGAGCAGTACTTC.

V gene TRBV30 combines with J gene TRBJ2-2; D gene unclear. The germline CDR1 and CDR2 sequences are GTSNPN and SVGIG (reference sequence). V was clipped by 5 bases and J by 5 bases, with 18 bases between them. CDR3 size: 15 residues. The CDR3 DNA reads TGTGCCTGGTCTGGGTTGAGTATGGAAACCGGGGAGCTGTTTTTT. Amino acid sequence: CAWSGLSMETGELFF.

Worth noting for this clone: The same CDR3 can be traced to other DNA sequences in this sample. The chain couples TRBV29-1 to TRBJ2-7; D remains ambiguous. The CDR3 contains 12 residues. CDR1 SQVTM and CDR2 ANQGSEA come from the germline V gene. The V end was cut by 4 bases, the J end by 1 base, with 8 bases between. CDR3 nucleotides: TGCAGCGTTGTTGGCGGTTCCTACGAGCAGTACTTC. As protein: CSVVGGSYEQYF.

The chain's CDR3 is CASSLSASGRDEQFF. CDR3 nucleotide sequence: TGTGCCAGCAGTTTATCGGCTAGCGGGAGAGATGAGCAGTTCTTC. V gene TRBV28 combines with J gene TRBJ2-1; 10 nucleotides line up with TRBD2. This CDR3 is built from 15 residues. V gave up 1 base and J gave up 8 bases; unmatched junction bases: 5. Germline CDR1 is MDHEN and CDR2 is SYDVKM.

V gene TRBV27 combines with J gene TRBJ2-3, with 12 bases lining up with TRBD2. The CDR3 is 15 amino acids. Trimming at V came to 4 bases and at J to 5 bases, leaving 4 bases not matched to a gene. CDR1 and CDR2 (germline): MNHEY, SMNVEV (reference sequence). In DNA form, the CDR3 reads TGTGCCAGCAGTTCCCTAGCGGGGGGGCGAGATACGCAGTATTTT. This encodes CASSSLAGGRDTQYF.

This clone was recorded a few times. It differs at one base from a far larger clone, so likely a read error. This chain links TRBV28 with TRBJ1-1; D call uncertain. CDR1 MDHEN and CDR2 SYDVKM come from the germline V gene. CDR3 length: 12 residues. Trimming left V 3 bases short and J 1 base short, with 3 bases between. The CDR3 DNA is TGTGCCAGCAGTTTCCCGAACACTGAAGCTTTCTTT. Protein product: CASSFPNTEAFF. The complete variable domain, with remaining parts taken from reference TRBV28 and TRBJ1-1, reads DVKVTQSSRYLVKRTGEKVFLECVQDMDHENMFWYRQDPGLGLRLIYFSYDVKMKEKGDIPEGYSVSREKKERFSLILESASTNQTSMYLCASSFPNTEAFFGQGTRLTVV.

This rearrangement joins TRBV7-8 to TRBJ2-1; 9 bases map to TRBD2. Germline V gene lookup returns CDR1 SGHVS and CDR2 FQNEAQ. Trimming at V came to 1 base and at J to 8 bases, leaving 3 bases not matched to a gene. The CDR3 consists of 14 residues. The DNA of the CDR3 is TGTGCCAGCAGCTTAGGGACTAGCGTACATGAGCAGTTCTTC. Translating it yields CASSLGTSVHEQFF.

This clone was seen a few times. The chain links TRBV19 to TRBJ2-1, with 9 bases identical to TRBD2. The V gene end was trimmed by 4 bases and the J gene end by 8 bases; junction bases not matched to a gene: 3. This CDR3 contains 13 residues. CDR1 is LNHDA, CDR2 SQIVND, per germline (reference sequence). In DNA, the CDR3 is TGTGCCAGTAGTAGCGGGAGGGAAGATGAGCAGTTCTTC. Its translation is CASSSGREDEQFF.

The rearrangement links TRBV5-4 to TRBJ2-5; 12 bases align to TRBD1. V was pared by 3 bases and J by 4 bases, with 4 bases of the junction left unmatched. Germline CDR1 is SGHNT and CDR2 is YYREEE (reference sequence). The length of the CDR3 is 15 residues. CDR3 bases: TGTGCCAGCAGCTGGGGACAGGGGGCGGCAGAGACCCAGTACTTC. Protein: CASSWGQGAAETQYF.

This chain joins TRBV2 and TRBJ2-3; TRBD2 might be the D (6 bases). The CDR3 loop spans 15 amino acids. Germline V gene sequence: CDR1 SNHLY, CDR2 FYNNEI. V lost 6 bases and J 0 bases, leaving 13 bases between the germline ends. The CDR3 DNA reads TGTGCCAGCAGGGGAGGTGCCGCTAGCACAGATACGCAGTATTTT. This gives the protein CASRGGAASTDTQYF.

CDR3 nucleotide sequence: TGCAGCGTTGCCCCGTCGGGGAGCACAGATACGCAGTATTTT. It yields the protein CSVAPSGSTDTQYF. This chain uses TRBV29-1 with TRBJ2-3, with a tentative D call TRBD2 (5 bases). CDR1 and CDR2 from the germline V gene are SQVTM and ANQGSEA. CDR3 length equals 14 residues. The V gene lost 4 bases and the J gene lost 0 bases, with 11 bases spanning the gap.

This clone was observed a handful of times. One end of the junction is discordant with germline, which a read error may explain. The chain is built from TRBV15 and TRBJ2-4; D is perhaps TRBD1 (6 bases). Germline V gene data show CDR1 as LNHNV and CDR2 as YYDKDF (reference sequence). This CDR3 comprises 12 residues. The chain's CDR3 is CATSGAGTPQIF. In nucleotides, the CDR3 is TGTGCCACCAGCGGAGCCGGGACACCACAAATATTC. The entire variable domain, with the rest obtained from reference TRBV15 and TRBJ2-4, is as follows: DAMVIQNPRYQVTQFGKPVTLSCSQTLNHNVMYWYQQKSSQAPKLLFHYYDKDFNNEADTPDNFQSRRPNTSFCFLDIRSPGLGDTAMYLCATSGAGTPQIFGAGTRLSVL.

This clone appeared a single time. The chain uses TRBV28 and TRBJ1-2, with D unclear. CDR3 length: 17 residues. V lost 4 bases and J lost 10, with 28 bases in between. Germline loops: CDR1 MDHEN, CDR2 SYDVKM. Here the CDR3 reads CASSSESTDGLFTDYTF. DNA of the CDR3: TGTGCCAGCAGTTCGGAGTCCACAGATGGACTTTTCACGGACTACACCTTC.

The V gene is TRBV4-1, the J gene TRBJ2-7, with 7 nucleotides matching TRBD1. Germline CDR1 is MGHRA and CDR2 is YSYEKL. V lost 0 bases and J lost 3; bases outside the gene matches: 5. The CDR3 is 15 amino acids. In nucleotides, the CDR3 is TGCGCCAGCAGCCAAGATATACAGGGGAACTACGAGCAGTACTTC. It translates to CASSQDIQGNYEQYF.

This rearrangement joins TRBV5-1 to TRBJ2-1; TRBD2 agrees at 7 bases. From germline, CDR1 is SGHRS and CDR2 YFSETQ. This CDR3 is built from 15 residues. V shed 1 base and J 1 base; nucleotides not matched to a gene: 2. This chain's CDR3 is CASSLWGGSYNEQFF. As DNA, the CDR3 is TGCGCCAGCAGCTTGTGGGGGGGATCCTACAATGAGCAGTTCTTC.

In its sample, this clone was seen once. The chain links TRBV6-1 to TRBJ1-2; 8 bases are a match to TRBD1. Trimming removed 7 bases from V and 4 bases from J; junction bases left unmatched: 8. This CDR3 region has 14 residues. Looked up from germline, CDR1 is MNHNS and CDR2 is SASEGT. Written as DNA, the CDR3 is TGTGCCAGCATACCGGGACAGGAGCCCTATGGCTACACCTTC. Encoded protein: CASIPGQEPYGYTF.

This chain uses TRBV4-2 with TRBJ2-1; no definite D call. The CDR3 is 14 amino acids. Germline loops: CDR1 LGHNA, CDR2 YNFKEQ. Deletions cut 3 bases from V and 4 bases from J, with 10 bases between. CDR3 DNA sequence: TGTGCCAGCAGCCAGGACCTTGAATACAATGAGCAGTTCTTC. Its protein is CASSQDLEYNEQFF.

J is TRBJ2-1 and V is TRBV7-9, with TRBD2 matching over 7 bases. Trimming removed 1 base from V and 1 base from J; junction bases left unmatched: 10. Germline-derived CDR1 and CDR2 are SEHNR and FQNEAQ (reference sequence). CDR3 length equals 18 residues. The CDR3 DNA reads as TGTGCCAGCAGCTTAGGTGCTCTCGCGGGAGAGTCCTACAATGAGCAGTTCTTC. This codes for CASSLGALAGESYNEQFF.

V and J are TRBV9 and TRBJ2-7; TRBD2 matches 7 bases. Germline CDR1 is SGDLS and CDR2 is YYNGEE. V was pared by 4 bases and J by 1 base, with 8 bases of the junction left unmatched. The CDR3 contains 15 residues. CDR3 region: CASSYGGSNSYEQYF. CDR3 DNA sequence: TGTGCCAGCAGCTACGGGGGGAGCAATTCCTACGAGCAGTACTTC.

V gene TRBV29-1 combines with J gene TRBJ2-2; D is ambiguous. V was clipped by 8 bases and J by 5 bases, with 9 bases between them. CDR3 size: 11 residues. Germline assignment: CDR1 SQVTM and CDR2 ANQGSEA. This chain's CDR3 is CSSEQTGELFF. For the CDR3, the DNA is TGCAGCTCCGAGCAGACCGGGGAGCTGTTTTTT.

The V gene is TRBV5-6, the J gene TRBJ2-7; 10 positions agree with TRBD1. V was clipped by 4 bases and J by 0 bases; unmatched bases: 1. From germline, CDR1 is SGHDT and CDR2 YYEEEE. The CDR3 has 14 amino acids. The chain's CDR3 is CASSGQGDSYEQYF. The CDR3 bases are TGTGCCAGCAGCGGACAGGGGGACTCCTACGAGCAGTACTTC.

The chain employs TRBV5-6 and TRBJ2-2, with D tentatively TRBD1 or TRBD2 (5 bases each). The V gene's germline CDR1 is SGHDT and CDR2 YYEEEE. Trimming removed 1 base at V and 4 bases at J, with 17 bases between. This CDR3 spans 17 amino acids. CDR3 sequence reads: CASSLSVEGRVTGELFF. The CDR3, as DNA: TGTGCCAGCAGCTTGTCGGTTGAGGGGAGAGTCACCGGGGAGCTGTTTTTT.

V gene TRBV6-5 combines with J gene TRBJ2-2, with TRBD2 matching over 12 bases. CDR3 length: 15 residues. V shed 7 bases and J 5 bases; nucleotides not matched to a gene: 5. Germline-derived CDR1 and CDR2 are MNHEY and SVGAGI. The CDR3 region is CASTTSGGSTGELFF. The CDR3 DNA is TGTGCCAGCACGACTAGCGGGGGCTCGACCGGGGAGCTGTTTTTT.

About this clone: A junction boundary mismatches the germline segment, possibly from a read error. The sample has other DNA sequences that encode this CDR3 too. This CDR3 is CASSSDTDNEQFF. The CDR3 nucleotides read TGTGCCAGCAGTTCCGATACAGACAATGAACAGTTCTTC. This chain uses TRBV27 with TRBJ2-1; D is unresolved. Looked up from germline, CDR1 is MNHEY and CDR2 is SMNVEV (reference sequence). The CDR3 is 13 amino acids.